This T cell receptor beta chain was sequenced for a study of beta chain features in type 1 diabetes. Germline V gene lookup returns CDR1 SGHTA and CDR2 FQGTGA. This CDR3 spans 18 amino acids. J lost 0 bases, V lost 5 bases, and 13 bases had no gene match. The study reverse transcribed the entire isolated RNA, so it sequenced expressed TCRB transcripts. Repertoires were generated with immunoSEQ multiplex PCR, while TCRdb's copy carries only in-frame clones and drops some. The sample consists of about 140,000 clones, under 11% of them appearing once. This chain connects TRBV7-3 to TRBJ2-7; TRBD1 agrees at 10 bases. The sample taken for sequencing was naive CD4+ T cells from blood. This clonotype was obtained from a young man in good health. The CDR3 region is CASSAASTGTGDSYEQYF. Here the CDR3 DNA reads TGTGCCAGCAGCGCCGCCTCGACCGGGACAGGGGACTCCTACGAGCAGTACTTC.